These T cell receptor beta chains were read from a single sample in a study of OX40 agonist ivuxolimab in advanced cancers. Some clones are missing from TCRdb's copy, which holds only in-frame ones; the method was immunoSEQ multiplex PCR. The table lists 50,000 or so clones, around 83% of them singletons. The specimen was CD4+ or CD8+ T cells sorted from blood, collected in a trial of the OX40 agonist ivuxolimab. Receptors originate from an adult with an advanced solid tumor such as melanoma, head and neck, liver or kidney cancer. Both conserved end residues are part of each CDR3. The D gene is left open where the match is weak. The size entry is marked missing in some rows and otherwise reads once, few, many or a size class.

v_gene	j_gene	abundance	d_gene	CDR3aa	CDR3nt
TRBV18	TRBJ1-2	-	TRBD1	CASSENRGDGYTF	TGTGCCAGCTCAGAGAACAGGGGTGATGGCTACACCTTC
TRBV6-6	TRBJ1-3	-	-	CASSYSGNTIYF	TGTGCCAGCAGTTACTCAGGAAACACCATATATTTT
TRBV6-6	TRBJ2-5	once	-	CATTSGFGETQYF	TGTGCCACCACAAGTGGGTTTGGGGAGACCCAGTACTTC
TRBV6-7	TRBJ2-2	-	-	CASSPHARGDRELFF	TGTGCCAGCAGTCCCCATGCTAGGGGGGACCGGGAGCTGTTTTTT
TRBV9	TRBJ2-6	-	-	CASSFRTRGGGANVLTF	TGTGCCAGCAGCTTCCGGACTCGCGGTGGTGGGGCCAACGTCCTGACTTTC
TRBV15	TRBJ2-5	-	-	CATSRGTAQETQYF	TGTGCCACCAGCAGAGGGACAGCTCAAGAGACCCAGTACTTC
TRBV30	TRBJ2-7	-	-	CAWSVGPAGEQYF	TGTGCCTGGAGTGTCGGGCCGGCGGGGGAGCAGTACTTC
TRBV25-1	TRBJ1-2	few	-	CASSEGLYGYTF	TGTGCCAGCAGTGAGGGGCTCTATGGCTACACCTTC
TRBV7-2	TRBJ1-2	medium-sized	-	CASSPDRFNYGYTF	TGTGCCAGCAGCCCAGACCGATTCAACTATGGCTACACCTTC
TRBV7-3	TRBJ2-3	-	TRBD1	CASSQTGGDDTQYF	TGTGCCAGCAGCCAGACAGGGGGCGATGATACGCAGTATTTT
TRBV28	TRBJ1-5	few	TRBD1	CASSSGGWQPQHF	TGTGCCAGCAGTTCAGGGGGCTGGCAGCCCCAGCATTTT
TRBV29-1	TRBJ2-3	-	-	CSARGQGKDTQYF	TGCAGCGCCCGGGGGCAGGGAAAAGATACGCAGTATTTT
TRBV10-2	TRBJ1-5	-	TRBD1	CASSESHRGNQPQHF	TGCGCCAGCAGTGAGTCACACAGGGGAAATCAGCCCCAGCATTTT
TRBV29-1	TRBJ1-4	-	TRBD1	CSVFGTGTEKLFF	TGCAGCGTTTTTGGGACAGGGACTGAAAAACTGTTTTTT
TRBV6-6	TRBJ2-5	-	TRBD2	CASSTLGLAGEETQYF	TGTGCCAGCAGTACCCTGGGACTAGCGGGGGAAGAGACCCAGTACTTC
TRBV2	TRBJ2-7	medium-sized	-	CASSEFVMSRQYF	TGTGCCAGCAGTGAATTTGTCATGAGTCGGCAGTACTTC
TRBV6-5	TRBJ2-7	-	TRBD1	CASRHRTGGYEQYF	TGTGCCAGCAGACACCGGACAGGGGGCTACGAGCAGTACTTC
TRBV7-9	TRBJ1-1	-	TRBD1	CASTQGRNTEAFF	TGTGCCAGCACACAGGGGAGGAACACTGAAGCTTTCTTT
TRBV5-5	TRBJ1-2	-	-	CASSRSDGRSNYGYTF	TGTGCCAGCAGCCGCTCGGACGGAAGATCTAACTATGGCTACACCTTC
TRBV9	TRBJ2-2	-	TRBD2	CASSVGGGPGGELFF	TGTGCCAGCAGCGTCGGGGGAGGGCCGGGCGGGGAGCTGTTTTTT
TRBV5-6	TRBJ1-5	-	TRBD1	CASSVDRDSNQPQHF	TGTGCCAGCAGCGTGGACAGGGATAGCAATCAGCCCCAGCATTTT
TRBV7-6	TRBJ1-6	-	TRBD1	CASSVQGENNSPLHF	TGTGCCAGCAGCGTCCAGGGGGAGAATAATTCACCCCTCCACTTT
TRBV7-9	TRBJ2-2	-	TRBD2	CASSSPGRGATGELFF	TGTGCCAGCAGCTCTCCCGGGCGGGGGGCCACCGGGGAGCTGTTTTTT
TRBV2	TRBJ2-6	-	TRBD1	CASGTGAHSGANVLTF	TGTGCCAGCGGGACAGGGGCCCACTCTGGGGCCAACGTCCTGACTTTC
TRBV7-8	TRBJ2-4	-	TRBD1	CASRVGTGADIQYF	TGTGCCAGCAGGGTGGGGACAGGGGCAGACATTCAGTACTTC
TRBV6-5	TRBJ2-7	-	-	CASSYGRFDYEQYF	TGTGCCAGCAGTTACGGGAGATTTGACTACGAGCAGTACTTC
TRBV7-3	TRBJ2-3	-	-	CASSLGGETDTQYF	TGTGCCAGCAGCTTAGGGGGTGAGACAGATACGCAGTATTTT